Presented here are 5 T cell receptor beta chains from one specimen sequenced in a study of T cells after yellow fever vaccination. TCRdb fed the 5' RACE reads into MiXCR, producing one record per CDR3 protein. The table has more than 300,000 distinct CDR3 sequences, around 4.4% seen once. The material was PBMCs, obtained 15 days after the yellow fever booster vaccination. These receptor sequences come from a man in his late teens or twenties who received the YFV17D yellow fever vaccine.

This clonotype has a count of ten or more. The V and J genes are TRBV11-2 and TRBJ2-3; D remains unclear. This CDR3 contains 13 residues. V shed 4 bases and J shed 2 bases, with 7 bases lying between them. Germline lookup yields CDR1 SGHAT and CDR2 FQNNGV. CDR3 in DNA: TGTGCCAGCAGCTCTAGGACCACAGATACGCAGTATTTT. This encodes CASSSRTTDTQYF.

There are many counts of this clonotype. The chain is built from TRBV5-1 and TRBJ1-2; no clear D gene. Trimming left V 3 bases short and J 6 bases short, with 18 bases between. Germline V gene data show CDR1 as SGHRS and CDR2 as YFSETQ. The CDR3 is made up of 15 amino acids. CDR3 protein: CASSSGDIDTHGYTF. CDR3 in DNA: TGCGCCAGCAGCTCGGGAGATATCGACACCCATGGCTACACCTTC. Together with reference TRBV5-1 and TRBJ1-2, the CDR3 gives the full variable domain: KAGVTQTPRYLIKTRGQQVTLSCSPISGHRSVSWYQQTPGQGLQFLFEYFSETQRNKGNFPGRFSGRQFSNSRSEMNVSTLELGDSALYLCASSSGDIDTHGYTFGSGTRLTVV.

This clonotype showed up just a few times. The CDR3 sequence: CSARRQGARGYTF. The CDR3 DNA follows: TGCAGTGCTAGGCGACAGGGGGCGCGGGGCTACACCTTC. J is TRBJ1-2 and V is TRBV20-1; 10 bases map to TRBD1. V was clipped by 3 bases and J by 8 bases; unmatched bases: 6. This CDR3 contains 13 residues. CDR1 and CDR2 from the germline V gene are DFQATT and SNEGSKA (reference sequence).

The chain carries TRBV3-1 and TRBJ2-7; 12 nucleotides match TRBD2. V trimming: 4 bases; J trimming: 3 bases; junction bases outside the gene matches: 7. The CDR3 has 16 residues. Germline CDR1 LGHDT, CDR2 YNNKEL (reference sequence). In nucleotides, the CDR3 is TGTGCCAGCAGCCTACGACTAGCGGGGGCCAACTACGAGCAGTACTTC. It is translated as CASSLRLAGANYEQYF.

This clonotype was picked up many times. V is TRBV6-5 and J is TRBJ2-3; 11 bases are shared with TRBD2. Germline assignment: CDR1 MNHEY and CDR2 SVGAGI. This CDR3 has 17 amino acids. V was pared by 6 bases and J by 4 bases, with 12 bases of the junction left unmatched. The CDR3: CASSHDGLAGGADTQYF. The CDR3, as DNA: TGTGCCAGCAGCCACGACGGCCTAGCGGGGGGAGCAGATACGCAGTATTTT.